This note documents a single T cell receptor beta chain sequence. This sample is part of a study of shared clonotypes between healthy human individuals. Each sample came from a Caucasian adult donor living in Nashville, Tennessee. Genomic DNA of every subset was divided equally among multiple immunoSEQ plates. Sequenced by immunoSEQ multiplex PCR; TCRdb stores in-frame clones only, minus some. This table holds approximately 460,000 clones, more than 70% found once. Sequences were obtained from PBMCs. This clonotype originated in a woman aged 40 to 55 in good health. Some clones in this sample may be carry-over from other donors' samples.

CDR3 nucleotide sequence: TGTGCCAGCAGCAAAGCAAGAGCACCATACAATGAGCAGTTCTTC. This codes for CASSKARAPYNEQFF. The chain employs TRBV21-1 and TRBJ2-1; no check of the table's D call, TRBD2, against the DNA was made. TRBV21-1 is designated a pseudogene. The CDR3 consists of 15 residues.